This record covers a single TCR beta chain. The record originates from a study of T cells in Graves' hyperthyroidism and ophthalmopathy. Amplification yielded TCR beta CDR3 regions, with RNA transcripts as the source. The HTBI primer set served for first-round RT-PCR of the TCR CDR3. TCRdb recomputed calls from the multiplex PCR reads with MiXCR, one row per CDR3 protein. The sample records fewer than 450,000 distinct CDR3 sequences, about a sixth being singletons. The V end lost 1 base, the J end lost 3 bases, and 7 bases lay between the germline ends. This CDR3 comprises 14 residues. The germline V gene encodes CDR1 SNHLY and CDR2 FYNNEI.

The chain links TRBV2 to TRBJ1-3; D gene ambiguous. This TCR came from a woman in her 30s with Graves' hyperthyroidism that later progressed to Graves' ophthalmopathy. The sample was blood. The CDR3 loop is CASSEVVGGNTIYF. The CDR3 DNA reads as TGTGCCAGCAGTGAAGTGGTCGGTGGAAACACCATATATTTT.